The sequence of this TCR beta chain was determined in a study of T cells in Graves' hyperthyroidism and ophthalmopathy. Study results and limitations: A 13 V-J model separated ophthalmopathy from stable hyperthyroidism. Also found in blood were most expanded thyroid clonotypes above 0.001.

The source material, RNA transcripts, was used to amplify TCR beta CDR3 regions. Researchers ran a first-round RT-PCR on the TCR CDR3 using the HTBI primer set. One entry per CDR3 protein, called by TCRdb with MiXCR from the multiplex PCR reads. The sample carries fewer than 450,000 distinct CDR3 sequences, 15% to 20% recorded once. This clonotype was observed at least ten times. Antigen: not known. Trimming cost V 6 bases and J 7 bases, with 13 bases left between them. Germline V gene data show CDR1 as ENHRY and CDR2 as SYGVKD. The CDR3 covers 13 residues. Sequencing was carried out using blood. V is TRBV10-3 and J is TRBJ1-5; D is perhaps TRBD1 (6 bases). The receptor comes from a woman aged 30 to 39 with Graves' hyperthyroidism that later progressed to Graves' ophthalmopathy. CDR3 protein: CAISTGKLQPQHF. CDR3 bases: TGTGCCATCAGCACAGGGAAACTGCAGCCCCAGCATTTT.